This T cell receptor beta chain originates from a study of T cells in Graves' hyperthyroidism and ophthalmopathy (dated by TCRdb to the late 2010s). Background on the whole study: Peripheral blood was sampled at the time of initial diagnosis, prior to any treatment. According to the paper, TCR Vbeta CDR3 sequencing was carried out on 120 to 150 peripheral blood samples, which came from fewer than 50 ophthalmopathy, approximately 78 hyperthyroidism and roughly 17 progressor patients. Whether ophthalmopathy could be predicted prospectively was tested in an independent validation cohort made up of 18 to 20 hyperthyroidism patients plus 17 patients who later progressed to ophthalmopathy. The 100 discovery patients were randomly split 7:3 into training and test sets. Following sampling, methimazole starting at 30 mg daily was given to hyperthyroidism patients, and high-dose intravenous methylprednisolone was given to ophthalmopathy patients. In addition, the study compared T-cell repertoires in thyroid tissue and in blood from about six Graves' hyperthyroidism patients. A discovery cohort of about a hundred patients, roughly 45 with Graves' ophthalmopathy and over 55 with stable Graves' hyperthyroidism, was used to find distinguishing TCR V-J signatures.

The TCR beta CDR3 regions were amplified from the RNA transcripts. For the first round of RT-PCR on the TCR CDR3, the HTBI primer set was used together with the Qiagen OneStep RT-PCR kit. A second multiplex PCR round built the libraries, followed by size selection and purification. The libraries were sequenced on an Illumina HiSeq2000 using paired-end 100 bp reads. In the paper's pipeline: Raw data were processed with SOAPnuke, discarding reads with adapters, uncalled bases, mean Phred below 15, or no exact constant-primer or identifier match. COPE v1.2.5 was used to merge the high-quality paired reads, and each unique nucleotide sequence was defined as a clonotype. MiTCR v1.1 was used to align clonotypes to the IMGT TRBV, TRBD and TRBJ reference segments. The analysis was restricted to V-J combinations with a frequency above 0.0001, which together covered about 99% of the repertoires. The TCS score was defined as F50 (clonal expansion) divided by E x V (chaos), with BLOSUM62-based TCRdist calculated between CDR3 peptides within each V-J. Welch's t-statistics and random forest reduced fewer than 600 V-J features to 10 to 15, which were used in a naive Bayes classifier (R e1071). In-frame beta chains were kept once TCRdb had trimmed the public reads at Q25 with fastp and called clones with MiXCR. Every entry covers one CDR3 protein and lists the most common genes and DNA from its rows. These V and J calls originate from TCRdb's pipeline instead of the authors' own analysis. For this sample the table gives fewer than 350,000 distinct CDR3 sequences, of which 15% to 20% were detected only once. The biggest ten clones account for less than 20% of the sample.

Overall results and qualifications from the work: Ophthalmopathy was separated from stable hyperthyroidism by a 13 V-J signature model, with around 90% sensitivity and around 81% specificity obtained in cross-validation and 80%/75% obtained in testing. Most expanded thyroid clonotypes (frequency above 0.001) were also detected in blood, a finding suggesting that blood repertoires may reflect thyroid immune responses. In validation, the model predicted progression to ophthalmopathy a median of about 6.5 months before onset, with about 64% sensitivity and almost 75% specificity. Sample size was not statistically predetermined, and blinding of investigators to group allocation was not performed.

The CDR3 goes from the cysteine to the phenylalanine over 16 residues. Of the read, only the CDR3 DNA is kept; its 48 bases are in frame from base 1. V and J lose 6 bases and 0 bases, and a span of 15 bases separates them. Looking up the germline V gene yields CDR1 MDHEN and CDR2 SYDVKM. This clonotype was counted at least ten times. Its binding antigen is unknown. No base qualities exist here, and no much larger clone lies one base off it. Moderately to severely active disease, a Clinical Activity Score of at least 3, a NOSPECS grade of at least 4, and a duration under 3 months were present in ophthalmopathy patients. Patients with uncontrolled infections, other autoimmune diseases, pregnancy or lactation were excluded. Diagnoses relied on clinical symptoms, serum thyroxine and TRAb, thyroid ultrasound and orbital computed tomography. PBMCs were isolated from 10 ml of fresh peripheral blood by Ficoll-Paque density gradient centrifugation. Trizol reagent was used to extract total RNA, and RNA quality was then checked on an Agilent 2100 Bioanalyzer.

Sample: blood. This receptor was obtained from a woman between 40 and 55 years old with Graves' ophthalmopathy. The chain joins TRBV28 to TRBJ1-5; the D gene cannot be named for sure. The CDR3 has the sequence CASSQKRRYSNQPQHF. The DNA sequence follows: TGTGCCAGCAGCCAAAAAAGACGCTATAGCAATCAGCCCCAGCATTTT.